This T cell receptor (beta chain) was obtained from a study of cytomegalovirus exposure and HLA in healthy donors (dated by TCRdb to about 2017). With regard to the full study: In an earlier analysis of roughly 500 of the donors, approximately 300 Gb of sequence data and 117 million unique TCR beta sequences from about 180 million T cells were reported. Every discovery cohort repertoire had been produced on one sequencing platform. Alongside the repertoire data, information on donor age, sex, ethnicity and CMV serostatus was compiled. The aim of the study was to test whether cataloging public T cell receptors could identify signatures of past pathogen exposure. The study combined high-throughput TCR immunosequencing, statistical association of individual TCRs with disease status, and machine learning to predict cytomegalovirus infection status. HLA typing covered class I and class II loci at four-digit resolution. A separate validation cohort of 90 to 150 different subjects was used in addition to the roughly 700-subject first cohort. To study patterns of TCR occurrence, a later analysis re-analyzed previously published TCR beta repertoires from 550 to 800 donors and added high-resolution HLA genotyping. About 280 gigabases of sequencing data and approximately 93 million unique TCR sequences were included in an early release covering 550 to 800 HLA-typed donors. Among the approximately 420 genotyped donors, approximately 76% belonged to the genetic ancestry cluster associated with self-reported Caucasian donors. A later genetic analysis used genome-wide SNP genotypes for about three fifths of the 666 donors, treating that subset as a discovery cohort. On average, around 200,000 unique TCR beta nucleotide sequences were sequenced per donor among some 420 genotyped donors of the cohort, with 15% to 20% of those sequences being non-productive. An earlier analysis of 587 of the donors applied high-throughput TCR beta sequencing to assess whether each TCR beta V gene segment acted as functional or pseudogenic. The number of typed donors differed by locus: about 620-630 for A, B, C, DRB1 and DQB1; approximately 520 for DQA1; around 610 for DPA1; and around 470 for DPB1. Rather than using new phenotypic data, the later analysis identified candidate immune exposures from TCR beta sequences and from how often those sequences occurred across donors. A handful of DR-DQ haplotypes were treated as single units for association and clustering because of strong linkage in the cohort. The T cell repertoires of 666 subjects were profiled by immunosequencing and related to cytomegalovirus serostatus.

Of note for this clone: What antigen it recognizes has not been identified. There are no base qualities to consult, and no much larger clone falls within one base. Distinct nucleotide sequences in the sample also encode this CDR3.

Paper-wide results and their limitations: In a later analysis, HLA-associated TCR beta chains were found to be more clonally expanded and to have lower generation probabilities than equally common non-associated chains. In a later analysis, about 16,000 TCR beta sequences were associated with specific HLA alleles at a false discovery rate of 0.05. CMV serostatus was the only immune exposure information available for the cohort. Some IMGT-functional V segments, including TRBV6-2 and TRBV6-3, could not be distinguished by the 87-base-pair reads and were therefore excluded. According to a later analysis, TCR association rates differed among HLA loci, with DRB1 alleles showing the most associated TCRs and HLA-C alleles showing the fewest. Broadly in line with IMGT annotations, most TCR beta V segments showed up in productive rearrangements about 87% or about 30% of the time in an earlier analysis of around 550 of the donors. A further reported finding was that TCR beta sequences accurately predicted the HLA-A and HLA-B alleles for most subjects in the first cohort. HLA typing was unavailable for some donors at each locus, so association tests used only the typed subset. A total of 164 TCR beta chains were listed by the study as associated with cytomegalovirus. In vitro tests confirmed that three of the cytomegalovirus-associated TCR beta chains recognize cytomegalovirus antigens. Strong co-occurrence of HLA alleles, especially DR and DQ, made assigning TCR associations to individual alleles difficult. The authors suggested that the approach could potentially be extended to other disease states and immunological phenotypes. Sequencing depth was assumed to be roughly uniform across donors in the presence/absence analyses, though that assumption may not hold. Cytomegalovirus status was reported to be diagnosed by the classifier with high specificity and sensitivity in both the original and validation cohorts. According to a later genetic analysis, donors in an Asian-associated ancestry cluster had fewer N-insertions in productive TCRs than the approximately 700-donor mean. V-gene and J-gene trimming of TCR beta chains was associated with a missense DCLRE1C variant in a later genetic analysis, and the association was replicated in an independent cohort. The earlier analysis of 587 of the donors excluded approximately 15 rarely observed V segments, including chromosome 9 orphons, because counts were too low. In this cohort, only TCR beta chains were sequenced, and detectable features were limited by the absence of alpha or paired-chain data. The sequencing pipeline was judged likely to have produced a cluster of highly shared sequence variants as a technical artifact. While some public TCRs were present in many individuals, most TCR sequences turned up only very rarely across donors. Linkage disequilibrium might explain the correlated functional status among segregating V segments, but an unknown experimental factor could not be ruled out. According to a later analysis, most CMV-associated TCR beta chains appeared to be HLA-restricted, and the HLA associations seemed to be driven largely by CMV exposure. Several of the top co-occurrence clusters appeared to be linked to parvovirus B19, influenza, CMV and Epstein-Barr virus, according to a later analysis.

Library prep was done by the immunoSEQ multiplex PCR assay. For the multiplex PCR, a mixture combining 60 forward primers for TCR Vbeta segments and 13 reverse primers for TCR Jbeta segments was used. A multiplex PCR assay on genomic DNA amplified the CDR3 region of rearranged TCR beta genes. Amplified TCR beta libraries were sequenced as 87-base-pair reads on the Illumina HiSeq System. Under the source paper's analysis protocol: Across the 500 to 750 repertoires, a later analysis counted around 80 million unique TCR beta chains, roughly 11 million of which were shared by at least two donors. Raw reads were error-corrected and collapsed into unique sequences by a nearest-neighbor algorithm in which closely related sequences were merged to remove PCR and sequencing errors. To assign V, D and J gene segments, CDR3 sequences were aligned to IMGT reference sequences. For a sequence to be retained, at least a six-nucleotide match to both a V gene segment and a J gene segment was required. A rearrangement was called productive if the CDR3 had no stop codons and remained in frame with V and J, and every other rearrangement was called non-productive. Following IMGT convention, CDR3 was defined as the stretch from the second conserved V-encoded cysteine up to the conserved J-encoded phenylalanine. The earlier analysis of roughly 590 of the donors excluded any sequence lacking an unambiguous match to a single V gene segment. In an earlier analysis of about 590 of the donors, a V segment was called functional when productive rearrangements were above 56.7%, and segregating when the standard deviation between donors exceeded 5%. A statistical classification framework was built to diagnose cytomegalovirus status from the catalog of TCR beta chain sequences. A later analysis assigned V and J genes by comparing TCR nucleotide sequences with IMGT/GENE-DB human TR gene sequences. In a later analysis, CDR3 sequences and most-parsimonious VDJ recombination scenarios were assigned using the TCRdist pipeline. In a later analysis, every TCR beta chain was defined by the combination of its CDR3 amino acid sequence and its V-gene family, and reads without a unique V-gene family were dropped. A later analysis removed over 500 highly shared, low-generation-probability nucleotide sequences to deal with suspected cross-contamination and a sequencing artifact. In a later analysis, a clonal expansion index for each public chain was calculated from normalized within-repertoire ranks of inferred template counts. Generation probabilities in a later analysis came from a VDJ recombination model fitted to out-of-frame rearrangements, and those results were checked against IGoR. Hypergeometric tests were used in a later analysis to score TCR-TCR, TCR-HLA and TCR-CMV co-occurrence, with a repertoire-size bias correction applied to the TCR pairs. To estimate false discovery rates, a later analysis permuted the HLA or CMV assignments 20 times. In a later analysis, co-occurring TCRs were grouped using DBSCAN, and TCRdist sequence similarity was added for clustering within HLA-allele-positive subsets. Repertoires with fewer than 30,000 or more than 120,000 public chains were left out of co-occurrence clustering, as were about five repertoires with anomalous nucleotide sharing. TCRdb took this table from immuneACCESS and kept in-frame rearrangements with V and J called. Such tables lack part of the clones; where checked against another copy, unresolved V genes explain under half of the gap, and the rest is unexplained. D and trimming come from the DNA, and the V and J calls and clone size come from that table. This sample is represented by about 160,000 clones; 75% to 85% of them were singletons. The ten largest clones take up roughly 2% of the sample.

Including the terminal cysteine and phenylalanine, the CDR3 comprises 13 residues. Only the CDR3 region is kept as DNA, spanning 39 bases read in frame from base 1. CDR1 and CDR2 were assigned from the germline V gene as SGHRS and YFSETQ. The junction carries 11 bases between V and J, which are trimmed by 0 bases and 10 bases respectively. The cohort comprised fewer than 750 healthy bone marrow donors. At the time of sampling, all cohort members were nominally healthy, though unrecorded immune exposures were likely present. The donor tested CMV seronegative, placing the donor among the 350 to 400 seronegative members of the cohort. A peripheral blood sample was collected from each donor, and TCR beta sequencing was performed on peripheral blood mononuclear cells. Genomic DNA was extracted from the blood cell samples with the Qiagen DNeasy Blood Extraction Kit.

This sequence uses TRBV5-1 and TRBJ2-1; no D gene can be assigned with confidence. The clonotype originates from a young woman in good health and CMV-seronegative. The specimen was PBMCs. The DNA is TGCGCCAGCAGCTTGGCGCCGTCACAGGAGCAGTTCTTC. It codes for CASSLAPSQEQFF.